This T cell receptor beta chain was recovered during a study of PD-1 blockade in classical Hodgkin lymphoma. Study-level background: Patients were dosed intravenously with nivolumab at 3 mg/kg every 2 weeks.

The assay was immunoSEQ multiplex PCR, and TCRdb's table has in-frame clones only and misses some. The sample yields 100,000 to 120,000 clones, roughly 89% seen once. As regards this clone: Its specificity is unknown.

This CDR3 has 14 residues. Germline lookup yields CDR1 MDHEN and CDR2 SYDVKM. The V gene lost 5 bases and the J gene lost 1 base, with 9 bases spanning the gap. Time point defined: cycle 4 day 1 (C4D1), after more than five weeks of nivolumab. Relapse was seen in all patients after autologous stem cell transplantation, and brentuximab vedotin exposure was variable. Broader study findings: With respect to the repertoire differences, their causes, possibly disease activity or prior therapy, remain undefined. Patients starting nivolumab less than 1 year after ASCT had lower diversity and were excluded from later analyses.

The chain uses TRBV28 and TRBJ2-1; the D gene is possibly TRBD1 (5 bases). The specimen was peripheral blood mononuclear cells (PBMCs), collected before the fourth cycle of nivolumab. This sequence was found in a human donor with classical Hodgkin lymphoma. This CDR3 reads CASSISGSYNEQFF. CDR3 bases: TGTGCCAGCAGTATATCAGGGTCCTACAATGAGCAGTTCTTC. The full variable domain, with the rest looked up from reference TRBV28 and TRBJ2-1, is DVKVTQSSRYLVKRTGEKVFLECVQDMDHENMFWYRQDPGLGLRLIYFSYDVKMKEKGDIPEGYSVSREKKERFSLILESASTNQTSMYLCASSISGSYNEQFFGPGTRLTVL.